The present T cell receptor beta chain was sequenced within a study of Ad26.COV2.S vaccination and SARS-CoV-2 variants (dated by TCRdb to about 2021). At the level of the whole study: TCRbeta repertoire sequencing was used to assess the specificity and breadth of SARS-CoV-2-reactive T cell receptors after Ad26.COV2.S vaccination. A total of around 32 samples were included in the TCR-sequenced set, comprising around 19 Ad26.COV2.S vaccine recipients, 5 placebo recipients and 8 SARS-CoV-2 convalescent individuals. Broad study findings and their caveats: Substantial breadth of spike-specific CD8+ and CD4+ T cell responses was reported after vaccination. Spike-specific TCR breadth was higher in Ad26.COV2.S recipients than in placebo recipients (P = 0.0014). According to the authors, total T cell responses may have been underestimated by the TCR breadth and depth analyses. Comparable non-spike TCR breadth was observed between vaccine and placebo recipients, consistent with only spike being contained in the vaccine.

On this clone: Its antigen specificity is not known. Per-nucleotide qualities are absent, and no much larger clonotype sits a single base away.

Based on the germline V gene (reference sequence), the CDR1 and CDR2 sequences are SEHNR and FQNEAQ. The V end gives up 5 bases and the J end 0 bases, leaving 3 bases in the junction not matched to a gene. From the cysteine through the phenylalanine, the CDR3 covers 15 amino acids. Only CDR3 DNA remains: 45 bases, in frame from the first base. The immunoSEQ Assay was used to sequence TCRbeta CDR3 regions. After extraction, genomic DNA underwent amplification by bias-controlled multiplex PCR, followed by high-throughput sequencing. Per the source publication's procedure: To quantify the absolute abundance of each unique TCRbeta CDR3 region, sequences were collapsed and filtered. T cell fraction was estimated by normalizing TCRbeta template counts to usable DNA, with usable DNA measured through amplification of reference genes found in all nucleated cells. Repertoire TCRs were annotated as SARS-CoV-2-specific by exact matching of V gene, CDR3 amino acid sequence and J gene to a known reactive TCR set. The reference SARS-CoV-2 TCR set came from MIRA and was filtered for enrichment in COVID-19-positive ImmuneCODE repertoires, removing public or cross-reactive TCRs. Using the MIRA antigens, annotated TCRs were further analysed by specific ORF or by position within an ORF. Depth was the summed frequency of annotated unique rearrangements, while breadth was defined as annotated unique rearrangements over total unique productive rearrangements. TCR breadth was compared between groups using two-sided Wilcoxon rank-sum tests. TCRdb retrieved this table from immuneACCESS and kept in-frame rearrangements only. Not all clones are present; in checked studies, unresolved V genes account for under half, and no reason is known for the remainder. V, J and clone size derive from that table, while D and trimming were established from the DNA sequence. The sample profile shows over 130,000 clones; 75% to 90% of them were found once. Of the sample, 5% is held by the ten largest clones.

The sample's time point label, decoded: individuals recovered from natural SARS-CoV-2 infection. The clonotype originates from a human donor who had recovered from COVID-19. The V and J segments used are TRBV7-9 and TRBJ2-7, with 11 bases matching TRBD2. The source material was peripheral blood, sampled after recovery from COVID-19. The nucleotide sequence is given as TGTGCCAGCAGCGTACTAGCGGGGGCCTCCTACGAGCAGTACTTC. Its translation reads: CASSVLAGASYEQYF.